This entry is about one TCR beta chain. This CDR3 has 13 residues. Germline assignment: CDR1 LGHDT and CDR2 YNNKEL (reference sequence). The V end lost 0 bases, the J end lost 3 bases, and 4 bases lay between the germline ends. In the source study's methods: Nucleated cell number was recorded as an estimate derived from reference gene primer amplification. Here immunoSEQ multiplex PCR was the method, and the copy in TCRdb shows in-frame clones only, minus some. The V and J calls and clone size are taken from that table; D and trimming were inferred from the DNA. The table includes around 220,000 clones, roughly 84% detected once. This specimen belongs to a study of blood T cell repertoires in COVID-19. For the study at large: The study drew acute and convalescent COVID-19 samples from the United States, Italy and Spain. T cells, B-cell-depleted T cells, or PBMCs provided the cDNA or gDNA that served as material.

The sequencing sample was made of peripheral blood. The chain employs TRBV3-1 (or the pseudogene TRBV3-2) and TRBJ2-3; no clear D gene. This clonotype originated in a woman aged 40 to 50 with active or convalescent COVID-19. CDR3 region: CASSQELTDTQYF. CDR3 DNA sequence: TGTGCCAGCAGCCAAGAATTAACAGATACGCAGTATTTT.